The 16 T cell receptor beta chains reported below all come from one sample, sequenced in a study of blood T cell repertoires in COVID-19. Generated by immunoSEQ multiplex PCR, the TCRdb table keeps only in-frame clones and is missing some. The sample contains tens of thousands of clones, roughly 89% of which appear only once. Sequencing was carried out using peripheral blood. The receptors were gathered from a man between 25 and 39 years old with acute or convalescent COVID-19.

There are a few counts of this clone. The V call is TRBV6-5, the J call TRBJ1-3, with D unresolved. CDR1 MNHEY and CDR2 SVGAGI come from the germline V gene. V lost 6 bases to trimming and J lost 0 bases, with 12 bases between them. The CDR3 covers 15 residues. The CDR3 nucleotides read TGTGCCAGCAGCCCCCTACGGGTCTCTGGAAACACCATATATTTT. This sequence encodes CASSPLRVSGNTIYF.

CDR3 residues: CASNNRQGASGANVLTF. CDR3 bases: TGTGCCAGCAACAACCGACAGGGGGCGTCTGGGGCCAACGTCCTGACTTTC. This chain connects TRBV5-4 to TRBJ2-6; 10 positions match TRBD1. In germline, CDR1 is SGHNT, CDR2 YYREEE (reference sequence). The junction had 7 bases not matched to a gene; V was cut back by 6 bases and J by 1 base. The CDR3 contains 17 residues.

V gene TRBV7-8 combines with J gene TRBJ1-2; 8 bases are a match to TRBD1. Germline V gene data show CDR1 as SGHVS and CDR2 as FQNEAQ. This CDR3 region has 17 residues. V lost 6 bases, J lost 0 bases, and 12 bases stayed unmatched. The CDR3 DNA follows: TGTGCCAGCAGTAGATCCGGGACAGGCCATTCTAACTATGGCTACACCTTC. Its translation: CASSRSGTGHSNYGYTF.

This clone was seen only once. This chain uses TRBV28 with TRBJ2-3; TRBD1 matches at 10 bases. The CDR3 contains 14 residues. V lost 5 bases and J lost 4; bases outside the gene matches: 3. CDR1 and CDR2 (germline): MDHEN, SYDVKM. DNA for the CDR3: TGTGCCAGCAGTGGAGGGACAGGGGCAGATACGCAGTATTTT. Its protein is CASSGGTGADTQYF.

The chain links TRBV6-6 to TRBJ1-5, with D uncertain. Germline CDR1 and CDR2: MNHNY and SVGAGI (reference sequence). This CDR3 comprises 12 residues. V shed 0 bases and J shed 7 bases, with 4 bases lying between them. The DNA of the CDR3 is TGTGCCAGCAGTTACTCCGAGCAGCCCCAGCATTTT. Protein: CASSYSEQPQHF.

Notes on this clone: Different DNA sequences within this sample yield the same CDR3. The genes are TRBV5-1 and TRBJ1-1, with no clear D. Per the germline V gene, CDR1 is SGHRS and CDR2 is YFSETQ. V gave up 0 bases and J gave up 1 base, with 7 bases separating them. The CDR3 spans 14 residues. The CDR3 DNA reads as TGCGCCAGCAGCTTGGGGCAGCGGAACACTGAAGCTTTCTTT. Its protein is CASSLGQRNTEAFF.

The chain uses TRBV5-1 and TRBJ1-1; no reliable D call. Germline assignment: CDR1 SGHRS and CDR2 YFSETQ. CDR3 size: 13 residues. V gave up 1 base and J gave up 3 bases, with 7 bases separating them. The DNA for the CDR3 is TGCGCCAGCAGCTTGTTCGGGGACACTGAAGCTTTCTTT. This encodes CASSLFGDTEAFF.

This clone turned up a few times. The V gene is TRBV4-2, the J gene TRBJ1-4; 8 nucleotides match TRBD1. The CDR3 has 15 residues. J was trimmed by 4 bases and V by 0 bases; bases with no gene match: 1. Germline loops: CDR1 LGHNA, CDR2 YNFKEQ. The CDR3: CASSQDGTGNEKLFF. The CDR3 DNA follows: TGTGCCAGCAGCCAAGATGGGACAGGTAATGAAAAACTGTTTTTT.

The V gene is TRBV10-1, the J gene TRBJ2-1; 8 bases map to TRBD2. The CDR3 is made up of 14 amino acids. Unmatched junction bases numbered 3, after V lost 4 bases and J lost 4 bases. Germline-derived CDR1 and CDR2 are WNHNN and SYGVQD (reference sequence). The CDR3 DNA sequence: TGCGCCAGCAGTGCCGGGGGGGAGTACAATGAGCAGTTCTTC. It is translated as CASSAGGEYNEQFF.

This chain joins TRBV5-4 and TRBJ2-3; 9 bases agree with TRBD2. Germline V gene lookup returns CDR1 SGHNT and CDR2 YYREEE (reference sequence). This CDR3 comprises 15 residues. Germline trimming cut 4 bases from V and 0 bases from J; bases unmatched to any gene: 3. This CDR3 is CASSPSGTSTDTQYF. The CDR3 nucleotides read TGTGCCAGCAGCCCTAGCGGGACCAGCACAGATACGCAGTATTTT. The full variable domain, completed using reference TRBV5-4 and TRBJ2-3, is ETGVTQSPTHLIKTRGQQVTLRCSSQSGHNTVSWYQQALGQGPQFIFQYYREEENGRGNFPPRFSGLQFPNYSSELNVNALELDDSALYLCASSPSGTSTDTQYFGPGTRLTVL.

This clone appeared once. This chain links TRBV4-3 with TRBJ2-1, with 8 nucleotides matching TRBD2. The trim removed 0 bases at V and 9 bases at J, leaving 13 bases unmatched. The CDR3 loop spans 17 amino acids. The V gene's germline CDR1 is LGHNA and CDR2 YSLEER. Here the CDR3 DNA reads TGCGCCAGCAGCCAAGATTACAATGACCCAGCGGGAGCTGAGCAGTTCTTC. It is translated as CASSQDYNDPAGAEQFF.

V gene TRBV29-1 combines with J gene TRBJ2-1; 12 bases align to TRBD2. The CDR3 length is 15 residues. Germline trimming cut 4 bases from V and 5 bases from J; bases unmatched to any gene: 6. Germline V lookup: CDR1 SQVTM, CDR2 ANQGSEA. CDR3 residues: CSVGYLAGGDNEQFF. The CDR3 DNA sequence: TGCAGCGTTGGATATCTAGCGGGAGGGGACAATGAGCAGTTCTTC.

The chain is built from TRBV5-6 and TRBJ2-7, with TRBD2 as a possible D gene (6 bases). Per the germline V gene, CDR1 is SGHDT and CDR2 is YYEEEE. The V gene lost 1 base and the J gene lost 3 bases, with 11 bases spanning the gap. The CDR3 totals 14 residues. The CDR3 sequence is CASSLQGGGYEQYV. DNA for the CDR3: TGTGCCAGCAGCTTGCAGGGAGGCGGCTACGAGCAGTACGTC.

This chain links TRBV5-1 with TRBJ2-2; 9 bases are shared with TRBD1. Germline CDR1 is SGHRS and CDR2 is YFSETQ. The CDR3 consists of 16 residues. The J segment lost 4 bases and the V segment lost 5 bases, leaving 9 bases of the junction unmatched. The CDR3 region is CASRETGGRRTGELFF. In DNA, the CDR3 is TGCGCCAGCAGAGAAACAGGGGGCCGACGCACCGGGGAGCTGTTTTTT.

The gene calls are TRBV25-1 and TRBJ1-3; 7 bases map to TRBD1. Trimming cost V 4 bases and J 6 bases; bases outside gene matches: 9. The CDR3 covers 15 residues. The germline gives CDR1 MGHDK, CDR2 SYGVNS. The CDR3 reads CASSAAWDSLNTIYF. CDR3 sequence (DNA): TGTGCCAGCAGTGCAGCCTGGGACAGCCTAAACACCATATATTTT.

The CDR3 here is CASNLGGTGGYTF. The CDR3 DNA sequence: TGTGCCAGCAACTTGGGGGGGACAGGAGGCTACACCTTC. The rearrangement joins TRBV2 to TRBJ1-2; TRBD1 matches at 8 bases. J lost 8 bases, V lost 7 bases, and 9 bases had no gene match. CDR3 length: 13 residues. CDR1 is SNHLY, CDR2 FYNNEI, per germline.